The present entry profiles one TCR beta chain with its context. These data belong to a study of blood T cell repertoires in COVID-19. As for the study in general: Nucleic acid was either cDNA or gDNA, and it came from T cells, B-cell-depleted T cells, or PBMCs.

This table comes from immunoSEQ multiplex PCR, and its TCRdb copy is limited to in-frame clones, with some not included. The sample yields a few hundred thousand clones, 80% to 90% seen once. CDR1 SGHRS and CDR2 YFSETQ come from the germline V gene. The CDR3 totals 16 residues. V dropped 3 bases and J dropped 3; count of bases not matched to a gene: 6. The TCR sequence derives from a man younger than 35 who had recovered from COVID-19. The chain joins TRBV5-1 to TRBJ1-1; 12 bases align to TRBD1. Sequenced input: PBMCs or T cells enriched from blood (not recorded which). The DNA of the CDR3 is TGCGCCAGCAGCTCGGGACAGGGGGCTAGGTACACTGAAGCTTTCTTT. Amino acids: CASSSGQGARYTEAFF. The complete variable domain, with remaining parts taken from reference TRBV5-1 and TRBJ1-1, reads KAGVTQTPRYLIKTRGQQVTLSCSPISGHRSVSWYQQTPGQGLQFLFEYFSETQRNKGNFPGRFSGRQFSNSRSEMNVSTLELGDSALYLCASSSGQGARYTEAFFGQGTRLTVV.